One sample yielded the 30 T cell receptor beta chains listed below, sequenced in a study of patients and donors after allogeneic stem cell transplantation (dated by TCRdb to 2018 to 2021). Libraries were made using RT-PCR. Instrument on record: NextSeq 550. TCRdb took the public reads, trimmed them with fastp at Q25, ran MiXCR for clone calling and kept in-frame beta chains. CDR3 protein sequences are deduplicated, and each keeps its most common genes and DNA. The sample records about a million distinct CDR3 sequences, over 15% of which are singletons. The top ten clonotypes cover around 6% of the sample. Sequencing input: blood, either unsorted or a sorted T cell fraction (not recorded which). The receptors originated from a human donor who was either an allogeneic HSCT recipient or a stem cell or donor lymphocyte infusion donor (not recorded which). It is not recorded whose cells these are; they may come from a transplant donor.

The chain is built from TRBV5-1 and TRBJ2-7; tentative D call: TRBD2 (5 bases). CDR3 length equals 15 residues. Germline CDR1 reads SGHRS; CDR2 reads YFSETQ. The germline V and J ends were trimmed by 2 bases and 7 bases, with 19 bases remaining between them. The CDR3 region has the DNA TGCGCCAGCAGCTTTGTGGGAGCGGACTTAGGGGAGCAGTACTTC. Translated, it gives CASSFVGADLGEQYF. The full variable domain, in which reference TRBV5-1 and TRBJ2-7 provide the parts outside the CDR3, is KAGVTQTPRYLIKTRGQQVTLSCSPISGHRSVSWYQQTPGQGLQFLFEYFSETQRNKGNFPGRFSGRQFSNSRSEMNVSTLELGDSALYLCASSFVGADLGEQYFGPGTRLTVT.

This chain uses TRBV24-1 with TRBJ2-3, with 10 bases that match TRBD2. The CDR3 has 15 amino acids. Germline CDR1 is KGHDR and CDR2 is SFDVKD. Trimming took 5 bases from V and 3 from J; bases not matched to a gene: 4. CDR3 bases: TGTGCCACCAGTGGGGTAGCGGGGGGAACAGATACGCAGTATTTT. Amino acids: CATSGVAGGTDTQYF.

The J gene is TRBJ1-1, the V gene TRBV7-2; D unresolved. Germline V lookup: CDR1 SGHTA, CDR2 FQGNSA. The CDR3 is made up of 13 amino acids. Deletions cut 3 bases from V and 8 bases from J, with 13 bases between. The CDR3 reads CASSFNLRVEAFF. CDR3 coding DNA: TGTGCCAGCAGCTTTAACCTTCGAGTGGAAGCTTTCTTT. The full variable domain, rest sourced from reference TRBV7-2 and TRBJ1-1, is GAGVSQSPSNKVTEKGKDVELRCDPISGHTALYWYRQSLGQGLEFLIYFQGNSAPDKSGLPSDRFSAERTGGSVSTLTIQRTQQEDSAVYLCASSFNLRVEAFFGQGTRLTVV.

Ten or more counts support this clonotype. The CDR3 DNA is TGTGCCAGCAGCTCCAGTGCGACCGGGGAGCTGTTTTTT. This sequence encodes CASSSSATGELFF. The V call is TRBV9, the J call TRBJ2-2; D unresolved. CDR3 length: 13 amino acids. The germline V and J ends were trimmed by 4 bases and 5 bases, with 9 bases remaining between them. In germline, CDR1 is SGDLS, CDR2 YYNGEE.

The CDR3 DNA follows: TGTGCCAGCAGCCCCGTTATTATGGGGGGTAAAGTTTACACCTTC. The encoded protein is CASSPVIMGGKVYTF. V is TRBV12-3 or TRBV12-4 and J is TRBJ1-2; the D gene is possibly TRBD1 (5 bases). The CDR3 has 15 residues. Trimming pared 6 bases from V and 11 bases from J, leaving 25 bases between.

This chain links TRBV19 with TRBJ1-1; 9 nucleotides align to TRBD1. Per germline, CDR1 LNHDA and CDR2 SQIVND (reference sequence). The CDR3 covers 14 residues. V was clipped by 8 bases and J by 6 bases; unmatched bases: 10. The CDR3 nucleotides read TGTGCCAGTGCCCCCCGGGACAGGGTCGCTGAAGCTTTCTTT. Amino acids: CASAPRDRVAEAFF.

The chain combines TRBV5-1 with TRBJ1-2; 9 positions match TRBD1. There are 12 residues in the CDR3. Germline loops: CDR1 SGHRS, CDR2 YFSETQ. V lost 4 bases and J lost 7; bases outside the gene matches: 2. This chain's CDR3 is CASSTGQGGYTF. Written as DNA, the CDR3 is TGCGCCAGCAGCACGGGACAGGGTGGCTACACCTTC.

The chain employs TRBV6-1 and TRBJ2-2; maybe TRBD2 (5 bases). CDR3 size: 17 residues. The germline V and J ends were trimmed by 3 bases and 3 bases, with 17 bases remaining between them. CDR1 is MNHNS and CDR2 is SASEGT in the germline V gene. CDR3 bases: TGTGCCAGCAGTGAGGTCGGGCCTAGCTTGTACACCGGGGAGCTGTTTTTT. It yields the protein CASSEVGPSLYTGELFF.

A few counts support this clonotype. V gene TRBV2 combines with J gene TRBJ2-1; 15 bases map to TRBD2. Germline V CDR1 and CDR2: SNHLY, FYNNEI. J lost 0 bases, V lost 5 bases, and 5 bases had no gene match. The CDR3 is made up of 18 amino acids. The CDR3 DNA follows: TGTGCCAGCAGTTCACCGGGACTAGCGGGGGGCTCCTACAATGAGCAGTTCTTC. It specifies CASSSPGLAGGSYNEQFF.

CDR3 nucleotides: TGTGCCAGCAGCCCCAACCCTAGCGGGGGGACCGGGGAGCTGTTTTTT. This encodes CASSPNPSGGTGELFF. V is TRBV9 and J is TRBJ2-2, with 11 bases aligning to TRBD2. Unmatched junction bases numbered 7, after V lost 4 bases and J lost 5 bases. The CDR3 loop spans 16 amino acids. CDR1 and CDR2 (germline): SGDLS, YYNGEE.

A few counts support this clonotype. This rearrangement joins TRBV5-1 to TRBJ2-2, with 10 bases lining up with TRBD1. V lost 3 bases to trimming and J lost 6 bases; unmatched junction nucleotides: 11. The CDR3 extends over 17 amino acids. Germline CDR1 reads SGHRS; CDR2 reads YFSETQ. The CDR3 loop reads CASSSLGQGTISGELFF. The DNA for the CDR3 is TGCGCCAGCAGCTCCCTGGGACAGGGGACGATATCCGGGGAGCTGTTTTTT.

This clonotype was seen only a few times. The chain is built from TRBV5-1 and TRBJ2-7; 9 positions match TRBD2. CDR3 length: 16 residues. Germline CDR1 is SGHRS and CDR2 is YFSETQ. Unmatched junction bases numbered 13, after V lost 4 bases and J lost 5 bases. For the CDR3, the DNA is TGCGCCAGCAGCCCAGATCGAAGCGGGGGGTTGGACGAGCAGTACTTC. It translates to CASSPDRSGGLDEQYF. Using reference TRBV5-1 and TRBJ2-7 for the parts outside the CDR3, the full variable domain is KAGVTQTPRYLIKTRGQQVTLSCSPISGHRSVSWYQQTPGQGLQFLFEYFSETQRNKGNFPGRFSGRQFSNSRSEMNVSTLELGDSALYLCASSPDRSGGLDEQYFGPGTRLTVT.

The rearrangement uses TRBV7-9 and TRBJ1-2, with TRBD1 identical over 7 bases. This CDR3 spans 13 amino acids. The ends lost 8 bases at V and 1 base at J; junction bases unmatched: 4. Germline-derived CDR1 and CDR2 are SEHNR and FQNEAQ (reference sequence). The CDR3 nucleotides read TGTGCCAGCGTCAGGGGGGATAACTATGGCTACACCTTC. Translating gives CASVRGDNYGYTF. Full variable domain (missing parts from reference TRBV7-9 and TRBJ1-2): DTGVSQNPRHKITKRGQNVTFRCDPISEHNRLYWYRQTLGQGPEFLTYFQNEAQLEKSRLLSDRFSAERPKGSFSTLEIQRTEQGDSAMYLCASVRGDNYGYTFGSGTRLTVV.

The chain employs TRBV9 and TRBJ2-3; 8 nucleotides agree with TRBD2. Germline trimming cut 4 bases from V and 1 base from J; bases unmatched to any gene: 8. Germline V gene lookup returns CDR1 SGDLS and CDR2 YYNGEE. The CDR3 contains 16 residues. As DNA, the CDR3 is TGTGCCAGCAGCCGAGGCGGGGGGCGGGGCACAGATACGCAGTATTTT. Its protein is CASSRGGGRGTDTQYF.

The V gene is TRBV4-2, the J gene TRBJ1-6; D is perhaps TRBD1 (6 bases). CDR1 and CDR2 from the germline V gene are LGHNA and YNFKEQ. This CDR3 is 14 amino acids long. Trimming pared 1 base from V and 7 bases from J, leaving 8 bases between. As DNA, the CDR3 is TGTGCCAGCAGCCAAGGGGACAAGAATTCACCCCTCCACTTT. This encodes CASSQGDKNSPLHF.

CDR3 bases: TGCAGTGCTAGAGGCGGGGGACCGGGATCCTATAATTCACCCCTCCACTTT. It yields the protein CSARGGGPGSYNSPLHF. This chain connects TRBV20-1 to TRBJ1-6; D may be TRBD1 (5 bases). The ends were cut back, 1 base at V and 1 base at J, with 14 bases in the middle. Germline V gives CDR1 DFQATT, CDR2 SNEGSKA (reference sequence). The CDR3 is 17 residues long.

This clonotype has a handful of counts. This chain links TRBV6-1 with TRBJ2-5; 9 nucleotides line up with TRBD2. Trimming took 6 bases from V and 7 from J; bases not matched to a gene: 6. Germline V gene lookup returns CDR1 MNHNS and CDR2 SASEGT. CDR3 length equals 13 residues. CDR3 protein: CASRPSGVGTQYF. CDR3 in DNA: TGTGCCAGCAGACCTAGCGGGGTGGGGACCCAGTACTTC.

The chain joins TRBV11-2 to TRBJ1-2; possible D gene TRBD1, 6 bases. This CDR3 is 15 amino acids long. Per the germline V gene, CDR1 is SGHAT and CDR2 is FQNNGV. Trimming shortened V by 5 bases and J by 4 bases, and 17 bases separated the two germline ends. In nucleotides, the CDR3 is TGTGCCAGCAGCCTATTGGGGGGGGCTCGCTATGGCTACACCTTC. Translating gives CASSLLGGARYGYTF.

This clonotype was detected a few times. As DNA, the CDR3 is TGCAGCGTTGGGGGCTTAGGGAGCTCCTACGAGCAGTACTTC. Amino acids: CSVGGLGSSYEQYF. The V call is TRBV29-1, the J call TRBJ2-7; tentatively, D is TRBD1 or TRBD2 (5 bases each). Germline CDR1 reads SQVTM; CDR2 reads ANQGSEA. The germline V and J ends were trimmed by 4 bases and 0 bases, with 13 bases remaining between them. This CDR3 region has 14 residues.

This clonotype was seen only a few times. The chain couples TRBV6-2 or TRBV6-3 to TRBJ2-7, with D perhaps TRBD2 (6 bases). This CDR3 region has 14 residues. Germline CDR1 MNHEY, CDR2 SVGEGT. Trimming took off 6 bases at V and 1 base at J, with 13 bases between the two ends. CDR3 DNA: TGTGCCAGCAGCAGACCGGGAGTGTCCTACGAGCAGTACTTC. Protein: CASSRPGVSYEQYF.

The chain uses TRBV18 and TRBJ2-3; 7 bases match TRBD1. The CDR3 loop spans 14 amino acids. Per germline, CDR1 KGHSH and CDR2 LQKENI. J was trimmed by 2 bases and V by 2 bases; bases with no gene match: 1. The chain's CDR3 is CASSPGTDTDTQYF. Written as DNA, the CDR3 is TGTGCCAGCTCACCAGGGACAGACACAGATACGCAGTATTTT.

This clonotype was detected only a few times. The chain links TRBV6-1 to TRBJ1-2; 8 positions agree with TRBD1. The CDR3 runs 13 residues. Germline trimming cut 11 bases from V and 7 bases from J; bases unmatched to any gene: 12. Germline V gives CDR1 MNHNS, CDR2 SASEGT. The CDR3 reads CAGYRTGKGGYTF. The CDR3 DNA follows: TGTGCCGGTTATAGGACAGGGAAGGGTGGCTACACCTTC.

The sample holds a few counts of this clonotype. This chain links TRBV27 with TRBJ2-7; TRBD1 aligns across 9 bases. V gave up 4 bases and J gave up 7 bases; unmatched junction bases: 5. Germline CDR1 is MNHEY and CDR2 is SMNVEV (reference sequence). There are 13 residues in the CDR3. As DNA, the CDR3 is TGTGCCAGCAGTTATAACAGGGGGCAGGAGCAGTACTTC. The encoded protein is CASSYNRGQEQYF.

This clonotype occurred a few times. This sequence joins TRBV12-3 or TRBV12-4 and TRBJ1-1; 9 bases match TRBD1. Losses at the gene ends were 2 bases for V and 4 bases for J; bases not matched to a gene: 5. This CDR3 is 15 amino acids long. The CDR3 protein is CASSLRTGEGTEAFF. CDR3 in DNA: TGTGCCAGCAGTTTACGGACAGGGGAGGGCACTGAAGCTTTCTTT.

This clonotype was seen a few times. V gene TRBV30 combines with J gene TRBJ2-1; 16 bases align to TRBD2. The CDR3 has 16 residues. Germline V gives CDR1 GTSNPN, CDR2 SVGIG (reference sequence). Germline trimming cut 3 bases from V and 7 bases from J; bases unmatched to any gene: 6. CDR3 sequence reads: CAWRGTSGRASNEQFF. CDR3 DNA sequence: TGTGCCTGGAGGGGGACTAGCGGGAGGGCTAGTAATGAGCAGTTCTTC.

The J gene is TRBJ2-1, the V gene TRBV6-1, with D possibly being TRBD1 (5 bases). The CDR3 spans 17 residues. The ends were cut back, 3 bases at V and 2 bases at J, with 17 bases in the middle. CDR1 is MNHNS, CDR2 SASEGT, per germline. CDR3 residues: CASSDDLGRVTYNEQFF. CDR3 bases: TGTGCCAGCAGTGACGACCTCGGCAGGGTAACCTACAATGAGCAGTTCTTC.

The V gene is TRBV3-1, the J gene TRBJ2-7; 10 nucleotides align to TRBD1. CDR3 size: 15 residues. Trimming cost V 2 bases and J 5 bases; bases outside gene matches: 6. Per germline, CDR1 LGHDT and CDR2 YNNKEL (reference sequence). The CDR3 region has the DNA TGTGCCAGCAGCCAACTCGGGACAGGGGTCGACGAGCAGTACTTC. This gives the protein CASSQLGTGVDEQYF.

The V gene is TRBV15, the J gene TRBJ1-3; D not resolved. Germline assignment: CDR1 LNHNV and CDR2 YYDKDF (reference sequence). The CDR3 is 14 residues long. The V end lost 3 bases, the J end lost 4 bases, and 10 bases lay between the germline ends. The DNA for the CDR3 is TGTGCCACCAGCAGGGGTGGGATCGGAAACACCATATATTTT. This sequence encodes CATSRGGIGNTIYF.

The chain links TRBV3-1 to TRBJ2-3; the D gene is possibly TRBD2 (6 bases). The germline gives CDR1 LGHDT, CDR2 YNNKEL (reference sequence). Trimming removed 5 bases from V and 0 bases from J, with 12 bases in between. This CDR3 region has 15 residues. The CDR3 nucleotides are TGTGCCAGCAGCTCGCGGGGAGCTAGCACAGATACGCAGTATTTT. It specifies CASSSRGASTDTQYF.

The rearrangement uses TRBV9 and TRBJ2-1; TRBD2 matches 7 bases. Per germline, CDR1 SGDLS and CDR2 YYNGEE. Unmatched junction bases numbered 14, after V lost 0 bases and J lost 8 bases. The CDR3 is 17 residues long. The CDR3 sequence: CASSVGFVAGLTYEQFF. The CDR3 region has the DNA TGTGCCAGCAGCGTAGGGTTTGTAGCGGGCTTGACGTATGAGCAGTTCTTC.